The next 29 T cell receptor beta chains were all read from a single sample in a study of neurological immune-mediated disorders (dated by TCRdb to 2018 to 2020). The method behind the library was 5' RACE. The sequencer was an Illumina HiSeq 2500. The public reads were reanalyzed by TCRdb: fastp trimming at Q25, MiXCR alignment, in-frame beta chains only. Rows with one shared CDR3 protein collapse into an entry with the most common genes and DNA. For this sample the table gives about 77,000 distinct CDR3 sequences, of which around 9.9% were detected only once. Jointly, the top ten make up about 1.7% of the sample. The sample comprised PBMCs. Receptors were obtained from a man aged 45 to 65 in good health.

This clonotype came up many times. The chain recombines TRBV7-7 with TRBJ2-1; the D gene is possibly TRBD2 (5 bases). The CDR3 has 14 amino acids. CDR1 and CDR2 (germline): SSHAT, FNYEAQ (reference sequence). V was pared by 5 bases and J by 8 bases, with 16 bases between. The chain's CDR3 is CASSVERAADEQFF. The CDR3 region has the DNA TGTGCCAGCAGCGTAGAGAGGGCGGCAGATGAGCAGTTCTTC.

This clonotype came up many times. The chain joins TRBV28 to TRBJ1-6; D not resolved. Trimming stripped 6 bases from V and 5 bases from J, with 11 bases between. This CDR3 is built from 14 residues. CDR1 and CDR2 from the germline V gene are MDHEN and SYDVKM. CDR3 coding DNA: TGTGCCAGCAGGTTAAGTTCCAATAATTCACCCCTCCACTTT. It translates to CASRLSSNNSPLHF.

This clonotype showed up just a few times. The chain combines TRBV20-1 with TRBJ2-1, with 13 bases fitting TRBD2. The CDR3 totals 15 residues. The V and J ends lost 6 bases and 4 bases, in that order; junction bases with no gene match: 6. The germline CDR1 and CDR2 sequences are DFQATT and SNEGSKA (reference sequence). CDR3 sequence: CSAPGLAGQYNEQFF. CDR3 nucleotides: TGCAGTGCCCCGGGACTAGCGGGACAATACAATGAGCAGTTCTTC.

At least ten counts were recorded for this clonotype. This rearrangement joins TRBV7-8 to TRBJ2-5, with TRBD2 identical over 12 bases. Germline V gives CDR1 SGHVS, CDR2 FQNEAQ. Trimming took 3 bases from V and 2 from J; bases not matched to a gene: 7. This CDR3 spans 17 amino acids. CDR3: CASSLETSGGNQETQYF. The CDR3 DNA sequence: TGTGCCAGCAGCTTGGAGACTAGCGGGGGTAATCAAGAGACCCAGTACTTC.

This clonotype was picked up many times. V usage is TRBV24-1 and J usage is TRBJ2-1; D perhaps matches TRBD2 (6 bases). The CDR3 spans 18 residues. The V end was cut by 2 bases, the J end by 2 bases, with 18 bases between. CDR1 is KGHDR, CDR2 SFDVKD, per germline. In nucleotides, the CDR3 is TGTGCCACCAGTGATTCAGCCTCTCGCGGGATTCCCTACAATGAGCAGTTCTTC. The encoded protein is CATSDSASRGIPYNEQFF.

This clonotype has at least ten counts. The chain combines TRBV12-3 or TRBV12-4 with TRBJ1-5, with 8 bases identical to TRBD1. V was clipped by 5 bases and J by 4 bases; unmatched bases: 10. The CDR3 totals 16 residues. As DNA, the CDR3 is TGTGCCAGCAGTCCGGGACAGGACTCTCAAAATCAGCCCCAGCATTTT. It yields the protein CASSPGQDSQNQPQHF.

This clonotype was found many times. The chain employs TRBV27 and TRBJ1-4, with D possibly matching TRBD1 (6 bases). This CDR3 is 15 amino acids long. CDR1 and CDR2 (germline): MNHEY, SMNVEV (reference sequence). Trimming removed 5 bases at V and 12 bases at J, with 22 bases between. CDR3 in amino acids: CASSAQGNGPRELFF. CDR3 nucleotides: TGTGCCAGCAGTGCACAGGGAAATGGGCCCAGGGAACTGTTTTTT.

This clonotype was recorded many times. The V and J genes are TRBV20-1 and TRBJ2-3, with D possibly TRBD2 on 6 matching bases. The germline V gene has CDR1 DFQATT and CDR2 SNEGSKA (reference sequence). The CDR3 has 13 amino acids. V lost 2 bases to trimming and J lost 2 bases, with 8 bases between them. The CDR3 reads CSARRDSTDTQYF. CDR3 sequence (DNA): TGCAGTGCTAGAAGGGACTCCACAGATACGCAGTATTTT.

This clonotype was detected ten times or more. J is TRBJ1-1 and V is TRBV20-1, with D hard to call. Germline CDR1 and CDR2: DFQATT and SNEGSKA (reference sequence). The CDR3 runs 14 residues. V was trimmed by 3 bases and J by 1 base, leaving 12 bases between them. The CDR3 sequence is CSARGRWGNTEAFF. In nucleotides, the CDR3 is TGCAGTGCTAGGGGAAGATGGGGGAACACTGAAGCTTTCTTT.

This clonotype occurred many times. The chain carries TRBV15 and TRBJ2-4; D is perhaps TRBD2 (6 bases). There are 15 residues in the CDR3. Trimming left V 7 bases short and J 1 base short, with 14 bases between. Germline values: CDR1 LNHNV, CDR2 YYDKDF (reference sequence). CDR3 loop: CATTPGDLAKNIQYF. In DNA form, the CDR3 reads TGTGCCACCACCCCGGGGGATTTGGCCAAAAACATTCAGTACTTC.

This clonotype was seen repeatedly, ten times or more. V gene TRBV7-2 combines with J gene TRBJ2-1, with 13 nucleotides matching TRBD2. Germline CDR1 is SGHTA and CDR2 is FQGNSA. The J segment lost 14 bases and the V segment lost 5 bases, leaving 6 bases of the junction unmatched. The CDR3 is made up of 13 amino acids. CDR3 loop: CASSPLAGGPEFF. The CDR3 DNA is TGTGCCAGCAGCCCACTAGCGGGGGGGCCGGAGTTCTTC. Complete variable domain (other parts from reference TRBV7-2 and TRBJ2-1): GAGVSQSPSNKVTEKGKDVELRCDPISGHTALYWYRQSLGQGLEFLIYFQGNSAPDKSGLPSDRFSAERTGGSVSTLTIQRTQQEDSAVYLCASSPLAGGPEFFGPGTRLTVL.

This clonotype was seen at least ten times. This chain uses TRBV7-8 with TRBJ2-5; 9 bases match TRBD1. J lost 4 bases, V lost 5 bases, and 2 bases had no gene match. In germline, CDR1 is SGHVS, CDR2 FQNEAQ. This CDR3 contains 13 residues. CDR3 nucleotide sequence: TGTGCCAGCAGCAGGGACAGGGCAGAGACCCAGTACTTC. Its translation is CASSRDRAETQYF.

On this clonotype: Given a much more abundant clone one base away, this may be a read error. The chain links TRBV20-1 to TRBJ2-3; D gene uncertain. V was shortened by 1 base and J by 2 bases, with 10 bases between the two germline ends. Per germline, CDR1 DFQATT and CDR2 SNEGSKA (reference sequence). CDR3 size: 14 residues. The CDR3 region has the DNA TGCAGTGCTAGAGGTCGAAGGAACACAGATACGCAGTATTTT. This codes for CSARGRRNTDTQYF.

This clonotype was counted many times. The rearrangement links TRBV12-3 or TRBV12-4 to TRBJ2-1, with D perhaps TRBD1 (6 bases). The CDR3 extends over 12 amino acids. The ends were cut back, 3 bases at V and 11 bases at J, with 11 bases in the middle. The chain's CDR3 is CASSFGTPKQFF. The CDR3 region has the DNA TGTGCCAGCAGTTTCGGGACACCTAAGCAGTTCTTC.

This clonotype has at least ten counts. This rearrangement joins TRBV28 to TRBJ1-1; TRBD1 agrees at 12 bases. The trim removed 5 bases at V and 4 bases at J, leaving 8 bases unmatched. The CDR3 is 16 residues long. Germline loops: CDR1 MDHEN, CDR2 SYDVKM. The CDR3 here is CASSQGQGARITEAFF. In nucleotides, the CDR3 is TGTGCCAGCAGTCAGGGACAGGGGGCGCGAATCACTGAAGCTTTCTTT.

This clonotype was seen ten or more times. The chain couples TRBV5-1 to TRBJ2-3; D possibly corresponds to TRBD2 (7 bases). CDR1 and CDR2 from the germline V gene are SGHRS and YFSETQ. This CDR3 region has 17 residues. V lost 0 bases to trimming and J lost 2 bases, with 16 bases between them. In DNA, the CDR3 is TGCGCCAGCAGCTTGGAGCGTGGGGGGGGCATCACAGATACGCAGTATTTT. Its translation is CASSLERGGGITDTQYF.

This clonotype was seen repeatedly, ten times or more. This chain connects TRBV5-1 to TRBJ2-1; D is undetermined. The CDR3 contains 13 residues. V lost 3 bases and J lost 4, with 8 bases in between. Germline CDR1 SGHRS, CDR2 YFSETQ. The CDR3 nucleotides read TGCGCCAGCAGCTCCCCTGGGTACAATGAGCAGTTCTTC. Translation: CASSSPGYNEQFF.

This clonotype was detected many times. The chain carries TRBV12-3 or TRBV12-4 and TRBJ2-1, with 10 positions matching TRBD1. The junction had 9 bases not matched to a gene; V was cut back by 8 bases and J by 5 bases. This CDR3 is built from 15 residues. CDR3: CASRRQGAGDNEQFF. As DNA, the CDR3 is TGTGCCAGCCGCCGACAGGGGGCAGGGGACAATGAGCAGTTCTTC.

The V and J genes are TRBV12-3 or TRBV12-4 and TRBJ2-1; D remains ambiguous. V was pared by 3 bases and J by 9 bases, with 9 bases between. The CDR3 contains 12 residues. CDR3 sequence reads: CASSFWDSEQFF. For the CDR3, the DNA is TGTGCCAGCAGTTTCTGGGATAGTGAGCAGTTCTTC.

This clonotype was recorded at least ten times. This rearrangement joins TRBV4-2 to TRBJ2-2; the D gene is possibly TRBD2 (5 bases). CDR1 LGHNA and CDR2 YNFKEQ come from the germline V gene. The germline V and J ends were trimmed by 3 bases and 1 base, with 18 bases remaining between them. The CDR3 is 18 residues long. The CDR3 DNA follows: TGTGCCAGCAGCCAGGACTCTACTGGGCCTGGGAACACCGGGGAGCTGTTTTTT. The encoded protein is CASSQDSTGPGNTGELFF.

This clonotype was seen ten or more times. The chain uses TRBV12-3 or TRBV12-4 and TRBJ2-3; weak D call: TRBD2 (6 bases). The V end lost 1 base, the J end lost 1 base, and 12 bases lay between the germline ends. There are 16 residues in the CDR3. DNA of the CDR3: TGTGCCAGCAGTTTAGGGGAGACTAGTGGCACAGATACGCAGTATTTT. Protein: CASSLGETSGTDTQYF.

This clonotype appeared many times. CDR3 DNA sequence: TGCGCCAGCAGCTTGGACAGGGGAGGCGTCGAGCAGTACTTC. It encodes CASSLDRGGVEQYF. J is TRBJ2-7 and V is TRBV5-1, with a tentative D call TRBD1 (7 bases). This CDR3 is built from 14 residues. The germline V gene has CDR1 SGHRS and CDR2 YFSETQ. Trimming removed 0 bases from V and 6 bases from J, with 13 bases in between.

Many counts were recorded for this clonotype. The genes are TRBV15 and TRBJ2-5, with a weak D call TRBD2 (6 bases). From germline, CDR1 is LNHNV and CDR2 YYDKDF (reference sequence). The CDR3 extends over 14 amino acids. Trimming pared 0 bases from V and 8 bases from J, leaving 13 bases between. CDR3 region: CATSREGRGGTQYF. For the CDR3, the DNA is TGTGCCACCAGCAGAGAAGGACGGGGAGGAACCCAGTACTTC. The whole variable domain, filled in from reference TRBV15 and TRBJ2-5, reads DAMVIQNPRYQVTQFGKPVTLSCSQTLNHNVMYWYQQKSSQAPKLLFHYYDKDFNNEADTPDNFQSRRPNTSFCFLDIRSPGLGDTAMYLCATSREGRGGTQYFGPGTRLLVL.

The V gene is TRBV10-3, the J gene TRBJ1-5; D possibly corresponds to TRBD1 (6 bases). The length of the CDR3 is 15 residues. Germline V gives CDR1 ENHRY, CDR2 SYGVKD. The V end lost 8 bases, the J end lost 7 bases, and 21 bases lay between the germline ends. The CDR3 loop is CAIDSGPGVGQPQHF. CDR3 sequence (DNA): TGTGCCATCGACTCGGGGCCAGGGGTGGGACAGCCCCAGCATTTT.

Ten or more counts support this clonotype. CDR3 sequence: CSALDSPAETQYF. The CDR3 region has the DNA TGCAGTGCCTTGGACTCCCCGGCGGAGACCCAGTACTTC. This sequence joins TRBV20-1 and TRBJ2-5; possible D gene TRBD2, 5 bases. This CDR3 is built from 13 residues. The V end lost 6 bases, the J end lost 5 bases, and 16 bases lay between the germline ends. The germline gives CDR1 DFQATT, CDR2 SNEGSKA (reference sequence).

This clonotype was seen only once. Here the CDR3 reads CASRTGEKDGELFF. The CDR3 nucleotides read TGTGCCAGCAGGACAGGGGAGAAGGACGGGGAGCTGTTTTTT. The chain links TRBV7-2 to TRBJ2-2; TRBD1 matches at 8 bases. The V gene's germline CDR1 is SGHTA and CDR2 FQGNSA. V lost 6 bases and J lost 7; bases outside the gene matches: 7. The CDR3 consists of 14 residues.

This clonotype was recorded many times. The chain has TRBV20-1 and TRBJ2-3, with D perhaps being TRBD1 or TRBD2 (8 bases each). Trimming stripped 6 bases from V and 2 bases from J, with 21 bases between. In germline, CDR1 is DFQATT, CDR2 SNEGSKA (reference sequence). This CDR3 is 16 amino acids long. This CDR3 reads CSATGAPAGVTDTQYF. The CDR3, as DNA: TGCAGTGCGACAGGGGCCCCAGCGGGGGTCACAGATACGCAGTATTTT.

This clonotype was seen at least ten times. The rearrangement joins TRBV7-6 to TRBJ2-7; tentatively, D is TRBD1 or TRBD2 (5 bases each). This CDR3 region has 16 residues. Trimming removed 5 bases at V and 0 bases at J, with 17 bases between. CDR1 SGHVS and CDR2 FNYEAQ come from the germline V gene. CDR3 loop: CASSRLAGASSYEQYF. Here the CDR3 DNA reads TGTGCCAGCAGCCGATTAGCCGGGGCCAGCTCCTACGAGCAGTACTTC.

The rearrangement links TRBV20-1 to TRBJ2-3, with 9 bases matching TRBD2. CDR3 length: 14 residues. Germline V gives CDR1 DFQATT, CDR2 SNEGSKA (reference sequence). In DNA, the CDR3 is TGCAGGCCTGCGGGGGGGTCAAACACAGATACGCAGTATTTT. Translating gives CRPAGGSNTDTQYF.